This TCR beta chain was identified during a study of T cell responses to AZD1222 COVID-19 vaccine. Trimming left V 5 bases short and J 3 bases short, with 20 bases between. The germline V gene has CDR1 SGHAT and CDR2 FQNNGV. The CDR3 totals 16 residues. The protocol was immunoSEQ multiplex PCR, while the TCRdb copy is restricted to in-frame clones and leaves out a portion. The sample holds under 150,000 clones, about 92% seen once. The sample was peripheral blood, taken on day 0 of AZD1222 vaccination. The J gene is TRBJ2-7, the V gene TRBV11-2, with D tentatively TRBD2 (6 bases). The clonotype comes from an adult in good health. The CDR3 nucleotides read TGTGCCAGCAGCACGGGGTTCGGGGCGGGGCGCTACGAGCAGTACTTC. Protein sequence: CASSTGFGAGRYEQYF. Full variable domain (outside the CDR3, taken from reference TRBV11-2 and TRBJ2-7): EAGVAQSPRYKIIEKRQSVAFWCNPISGHATLYWYQQILGQGPKLLIQFQNNGVVDDSQLPKDRFSAERLKGVDSTLKIQPAKLEDSAVYLCASSTGFGAGRYEQYFGPGTRLTVT.